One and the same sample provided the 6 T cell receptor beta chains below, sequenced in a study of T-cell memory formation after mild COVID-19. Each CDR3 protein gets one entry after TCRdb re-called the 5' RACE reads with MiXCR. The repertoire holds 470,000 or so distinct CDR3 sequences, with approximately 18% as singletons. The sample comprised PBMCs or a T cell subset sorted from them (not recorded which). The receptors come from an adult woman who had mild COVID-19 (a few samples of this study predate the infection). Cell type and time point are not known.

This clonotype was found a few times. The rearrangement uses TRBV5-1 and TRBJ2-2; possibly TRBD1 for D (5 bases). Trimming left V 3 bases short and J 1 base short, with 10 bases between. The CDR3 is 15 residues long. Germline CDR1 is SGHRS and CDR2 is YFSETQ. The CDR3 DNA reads TGCGCCAGCAGCTACGGACACCGGAACACCGGGGAGCTGTTTTTT. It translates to CASSYGHRNTGELFF.

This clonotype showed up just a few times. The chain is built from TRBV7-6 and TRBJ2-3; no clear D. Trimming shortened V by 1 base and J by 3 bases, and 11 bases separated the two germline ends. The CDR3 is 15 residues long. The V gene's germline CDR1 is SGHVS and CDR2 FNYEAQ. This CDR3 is CASSLVGLGTDTQYF. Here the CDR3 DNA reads TGTGCCAGCAGCTTAGTCGGGCTCGGTACAGATACGCAGTATTTT.

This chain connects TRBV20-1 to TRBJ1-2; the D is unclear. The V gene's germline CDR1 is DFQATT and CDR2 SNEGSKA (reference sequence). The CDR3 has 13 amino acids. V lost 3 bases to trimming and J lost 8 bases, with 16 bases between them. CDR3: CSASQTLGRGYTF. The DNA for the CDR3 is TGCAGTGCTAGCCAGACCCTGGGAAGGGGCTACACCTTC.

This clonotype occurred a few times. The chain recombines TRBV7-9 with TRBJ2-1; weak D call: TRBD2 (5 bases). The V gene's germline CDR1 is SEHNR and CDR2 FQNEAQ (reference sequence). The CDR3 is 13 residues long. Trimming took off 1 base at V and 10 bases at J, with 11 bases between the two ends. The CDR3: CASSLGPPGEQFF. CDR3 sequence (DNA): TGTGCCAGCAGCTTAGGGCCCCCGGGAGAGCAGTTCTTC.

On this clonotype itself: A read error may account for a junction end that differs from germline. The DNA of the CDR3 is TGTGCCAGCAGACAGACTAGCGGAAACACCAGGGAGCTGTTTTTT. It yields the protein CASRQTSGNTRELFF. The rearrangement uses TRBV12-3 or TRBV12-4 and TRBJ2-2, with TRBD2 matching 9 bases. The CDR3 has 15 amino acids.

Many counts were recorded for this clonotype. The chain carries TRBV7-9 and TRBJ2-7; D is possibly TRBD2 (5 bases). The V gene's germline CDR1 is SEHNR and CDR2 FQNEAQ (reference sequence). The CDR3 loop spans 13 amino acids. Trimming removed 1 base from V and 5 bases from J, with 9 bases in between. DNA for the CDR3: TGTGCCAGCAGCTTAGTCGCCGGGGACGAGCAGTACTTC. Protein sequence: CASSLVAGDEQYF.